This T cell receptor beta chain is drawn from a study of CD4 T cells in relation to SARS-CoV-2 and coronaviruses. Study background: Shared crossreactive spike epitopes were mapped to their HLA restriction.

This clone appeared a few times. The target antigen is unknown. Unexposed donor CD4+ T cells date from about 2011-2018, before the COVID-19 pandemic. Study results and limitations: Each donor contributed either pre-pandemic or post-infection samples, not both. The assay detects memory recall responses, not culture-primed primary responses.

Per germline, CDR1 SGHNT and CDR2 YYREEE (reference sequence). Trimming shortened V by 1 base and J by 5 bases, and 4 bases separated the two germline ends. The CDR3 is 11 amino acids. Only in-frame clones appear in the TCRdb table, and some are missing; sequencing was by immunoSEQ multiplex PCR. In the table there are 68,000 or so clones, approximately 93% of which are singletons. The chain carries TRBV5-4 and TRBJ2-7, with D hard to call. The source of this sequence is a human donor in good health. Sequenced: naive CD4+ T cells from PBMCs. The subset here: naive CD4+ T cells isolated by negative enrichment. The DNA of the CDR3 is TGTGCCAGCAGCTTGTCCGACGAGCAGTACTTC. It specifies CASSLSDEQYF.